The 27 T cell receptor beta chains in this list originate from one sample, sequenced in a study of PD-L1 blockade in urothelial cancer. Sequenced by immunoSEQ multiplex PCR; TCRdb stores in-frame clones only, minus some. The data show about 130,000 clones, approximately 84% seen once. Time point indicated: pretreatment peripheral blood. The sequenced sample was PBMCs, obtained around atezolizumab (anti-PD-L1) treatment. The origin of the receptors is a man in his fifties with urothelial cancer.

The chain links TRBV9 to TRBJ2-5; weak D call: TRBD2 (6 bases). V lost 3 bases to trimming and J lost 2 bases, with 14 bases between them. The CDR3 covers 15 residues. Germline V gene lookup returns CDR1 SGDLS and CDR2 YYNGEE. CDR3 nucleotides: TGTGCCAGCAGCGGAGGGAGGACCCCTCAAGAGACCCAGTACTTC. Its protein is CASSGGRTPQETQYF. Variable domain in full (rest from reference TRBV9 and TRBJ2-5): DSGVTQTPKHLITATGQRVTLRCSPRSGDLSVYWYQQSLDQGLQFLIQYYNGEERAKGNILERFSAQQFPDLHSELNLSSLELGDSALYFCASSGGRTPQETQYFGPGTRLLVL.

The chain has TRBV7-9 and TRBJ2-3; 7 bases are a match to TRBD1. Germline trimming cut 3 bases from V and 10 bases from J; bases unmatched to any gene: 7. CDR3 length: 13 residues. Germline CDR1 and CDR2: SEHNR and FQNEAQ (reference sequence). CDR3 in DNA: TGTGCCAGCAGCTTGGGGACAGCGAGCGCGCAGTATTTT. Its protein product is CASSLGTASAQYF.

The V gene is TRBV5-8, the J gene TRBJ2-1; 7 bases agree with TRBD1. The CDR3 consists of 15 residues. Germline V gives CDR1 SGHTS, CDR2 YDEGEE. The ends lost 3 bases at V and 6 bases at J; junction bases unmatched: 9. The CDR3 nucleotides are TGTGCCAGCAGCTACAGACAGGGTCGGAGCAATGAGCAGTTCTTC. Translated: CASSYRQGRSNEQFF.

V is TRBV6-1 and J is TRBJ1-2, with D perhaps TRBD1 (6 bases). Between the trimmed V and J ends, which lost 8 bases and 4 bases, there was a span of 14 bases. From germline, CDR1 is MNHNS and CDR2 SASEGT. CDR3 length equals 13 residues. The CDR3 sequence: CASVLGGAYGYTF. Written as DNA, the CDR3 is TGTGCCAGCGTGCTCGGGGGGGCCTATGGCTACACCTTC.

The chain has TRBV28 and TRBJ1-2; D may be TRBD1 (5 bases). Trimming removed 0 bases at V and 8 bases at J, with 13 bases between. The germline V gene has CDR1 MDHEN and CDR2 SYDVKM. This CDR3 is built from 14 residues. The CDR3 loop reads CASSLWTAIYGYTF. CDR3 nucleotides: TGTGCCAGCAGTTTATGGACAGCGATCTACGGCTACACCTTC.

The rearrangement joins TRBV19 to TRBJ1-5; 9 nucleotides line up with TRBD1. V shed 5 bases and J 7 bases; nucleotides not matched to a gene: 9. This CDR3 has 15 residues. Germline values: CDR1 LNHDA, CDR2 SQIVND (reference sequence). CDR3 loop: CASSLSGQGGQPQHF. For the CDR3, the DNA is TGTGCCAGTAGTCTCTCGGGACAGGGAGGACAGCCCCAGCATTTT. Full variable domain (rest looked up from reference TRBV19 and TRBJ1-5): DGGITQSPKYLFRKEGQNVTLSCEQNLNHDAMYWYRQDPGQGLRLIYYSQIVNDFQKGDIAEGYSVSREKKESFPLTVTSAQKNPTAFYLCASSLSGQGGQPQHFGDGTRLSIL.

The genes are TRBV5-5 and TRBJ2-5; 8 bases map to TRBD1. This CDR3 has 14 residues. From germline, CDR1 is SGHKS and CDR2 YYEKEE (reference sequence). Trimming took 4 bases from V and 5 from J; bases not matched to a gene: 7. The CDR3, as DNA: TGTGCCAGCAGCACGGACAGGGTTGATGAGACCCAGTACTTC. Protein sequence: CASSTDRVDETQYF.

There are a few counts of this clone. The rearrangement uses TRBV11-2 and TRBJ2-2, with TRBD1 matching over 7 bases. This CDR3 spans 14 amino acids. The germline V gene encodes CDR1 SGHAT and CDR2 FQNNGV. The junction had 6 bases not matched to a gene; V was cut back by 5 bases and J by 6 bases. CDR3 region: CASSHGQGAGELFF. The CDR3 DNA is TGTGCCAGCAGCCACGGGCAGGGGGCCGGGGAGCTGTTTTTT. The full variable domain, its missing parts supplied by reference TRBV11-2 and TRBJ2-2, is EAGVAQSPRYKIIEKRQSVAFWCNPISGHATLYWYQQILGQGPKLLIQFQNNGVVDDSQLPKDRFSAERLKGVDSTLKIQPAKLEDSAVYLCASSHGQGAGELFFGEGSRLTVL.

This clone was observed a single time. V gene TRBV28 combines with J gene TRBJ2-7; TRBD1 aligns across 7 bases. Germline CDR1 reads MDHEN; CDR2 reads SYDVKM. The CDR3 consists of 13 residues. V dropped 6 bases and J dropped 3; count of bases not matched to a gene: 5. The CDR3 is CASSRSGGYEQYF. The CDR3 DNA reads as TGTGCCAGCAGCCGATCAGGGGGCTACGAGCAGTACTTC.

The chain combines TRBV6-5 with TRBJ2-7; the match to TRBD1 covers 9 bases. Trimming removed 5 bases from V and 3 bases from J; junction bases left unmatched: 5. Germline CDR1 reads MNHEY; CDR2 reads SVGAGI. This CDR3 comprises 14 residues. CDR3 region: CASSKQGALYEQYF. CDR3 nucleotide sequence: TGTGCCAGCAGTAAACAGGGGGCCCTCTACGAGCAGTACTTC.

V is TRBV9 and J is TRBJ1-6; D possibly corresponds to TRBD1 (5 bases). Trimming pared 4 bases from V and 13 bases from J, leaving 18 bases between. CDR1 is SGDLS, CDR2 YYNGEE, per germline. The CDR3 sequence is 14 residues long. CDR3 amino acids: CASSTGEGRWPLHF. In DNA, the CDR3 is TGTGCCAGCAGCACCGGGGAGGGGCGCTGGCCCCTCCACTTT.

The rearrangement links TRBV5-6 to TRBJ1-1; maybe TRBD1 (6 bases). V lost 4 bases and J 11 bases, leaving 21 bases between the germline ends. The CDR3 runs to 14 residues. The germline V gene has CDR1 SGHDT and CDR2 YYEEEE. As DNA, the CDR3 is TGTGCCAGCAGCACCCGGACAGTAACCGAGGACGCTTTCTTT. Its protein is CASSTRTVTEDAFF.

The rearrangement joins TRBV7-2 to TRBJ1-1, with D perhaps TRBD1 (5 bases). Germline CDR1 SGHTA, CDR2 FQGNSA. The V end was cut by 3 bases, the J end by 5 bases, with 19 bases between. This CDR3 comprises 16 residues. CDR3 in amino acids: CASSFRPTGGGTEAFF. The CDR3 bases are TGTGCCAGCAGCTTTAGACCGACGGGGGGTGGTACTGAAGCTTTCTTT. The full variable domain, completed using reference TRBV7-2 and TRBJ1-1, is GAGVSQSPSNKVTEKGKDVELRCDPISGHTALYWYRQSLGQGLEFLIYFQGNSAPDKSGLPSDRFSAERTGGSVSTLTIQRTQQEDSAVYLCASSFRPTGGGTEAFFGQGTRLTVV.

This clone is medium-sized (0.01 to 0.1%). V and J are TRBV27 and TRBJ2-7; D is unresolved. Per the germline V gene, CDR1 is MNHEY and CDR2 is SMNVEV (reference sequence). Trimming stripped 5 bases from V and 2 bases from J, with 16 bases between. This CDR3 has 15 amino acids. The chain's CDR3 is CASSPRIVLAYEQYF. The CDR3 coding sequence is TGTGCCAGCAGTCCCCGGATTGTCCTAGCCTACGAGCAGTACTTC.

The genes are TRBV10-2 and TRBJ2-7; D perhaps matches TRBD2 (6 bases). The germline CDR1 and CDR2 sequences are WSHSY and SAAADI. V was clipped by 7 bases and J by 2 bases, with 24 bases between them. The length of the CDR3 is 17 residues. The CDR3 region is CASTSPIGLATTYEQYF. In nucleotides, the CDR3 is TGCGCCAGCACTTCGCCGATTGGGCTAGCGACCACCTACGAGCAGTACTTC.

This clone has only a few counts. This rearrangement joins TRBV30 to TRBJ1-5; 7 bases match TRBD1. Germline V lookup: CDR1 GTSNPN, CDR2 SVGIG (reference sequence). This CDR3 is 14 amino acids long. V shed 3 bases, J shed 4 bases, and the junction held 6 bases outside the gene matches. The CDR3 here is CAWSQGQLNQPQHF. CDR3 sequence (DNA): TGTGCCTGGAGCCAGGGACAGCTGAATCAGCCCCAGCATTTT. The full variable domain, its missing parts supplied by reference TRBV30 and TRBJ1-5, is SQTIHQWPATLVQPVGSPLSLECTVEGTSNPNLYWYRQAAGRGLQLLFYSVGIGQISSEVPQNLSASRPQDRQFILSSKKLLLSDSGFYLCAWSQGQLNQPQHFGDGTRLSIL.

The V call is TRBV9, the J call TRBJ1-6; 9 bases map to TRBD1. Germline CDR1 and CDR2: SGDLS and YYNGEE. V shed 4 bases, J shed 7 bases, and the junction held 6 bases outside the gene matches. The CDR3 loop spans 15 amino acids. CDR3 nucleotide sequence: TGTGCCAGCAGCTCCCAAGGACAGGGGAATTCACCCCTCCACTTT. Translated, it gives CASSSQGQGNSPLHF.

Written as DNA, the CDR3 is TGTGCCAGCAGTTGGGGGGTTTCGGGCAATCAGCCCCAGCATTTT. Translating it yields CASSWGVSGNQPQHF. V and J are TRBV28 and TRBJ1-5; D is possibly TRBD1 (5 bases). Germline CDR1 reads MDHEN; CDR2 reads SYDVKM. The CDR3 loop spans 15 amino acids. V was cut by 4 bases and J by 2 bases, with 12 bases left in between.

This chain uses TRBV11-2 with TRBJ2-7; no firm D call. The CDR3 has 11 amino acids. In germline, CDR1 is SGHAT, CDR2 FQNNGV. With 4 bases removed from V and 3 bases from J, the gap between germline ends came to 4 bases. The DNA for the CDR3 is TGTGCCAGCAGCTCTTACTACGAGCAGTACTTC. It codes for CASSSYYEQYF.

The genes are TRBV5-1 and TRBJ1-4; possibly TRBD1 for D (5 bases). The germline CDR1 and CDR2 sequences are SGHRS and YFSETQ. The ends were cut back, 1 base at V and 7 bases at J, with 11 bases in the middle. The CDR3 length is 14 residues. This CDR3 reads CASSLRGLGEKLFF. As DNA, the CDR3 is TGCGCCAGCAGCTTGCGGGGGTTAGGTGAAAAACTGTTTTTT.

The V call is TRBV6-5, the J call TRBJ2-3; D possibly corresponds to TRBD2 (5 bases). CDR3 length: 14 amino acids. Trimming pared 4 bases from V and 8 bases from J, leaving 16 bases between. CDR1 is MNHEY, CDR2 SVGAGI, per germline. The DNA for the CDR3 is TGTGCCAGCAGTTCAAGCGGTCCTTGGGGTACGCAGTATTTT. Its protein is CASSSSGPWGTQYF.

The chain recombines TRBV27 with TRBJ1-4, with 7 positions matching TRBD1. CDR3 size: 19 residues. Trimming took 2 bases from V and 3 from J; bases not matched to a gene: 15. CDR1 is MNHEY and CDR2 is SMNVEV in the germline V gene (reference sequence). Written as DNA, the CDR3 is TGTGCCAGCAGTTTACGTCTTAGGAGGGGGCGGCAGTCTAATGAAAAACTGTTTTTT. This codes for CASSLRLRRGRQSNEKLFF. Variable domain in full (rest from reference TRBV27 and TRBJ1-4): EAQVTQNPRYLITVTGKKLTVTCSQNMNHEYMSWYRQDPGLGLRQIYYSMNVEVTDKGDVPEGYKVSRKEKRNFPLILESPSPNQTSLYFCASSLRLRRGRQSNEKLFFGSGTQLSVL.

The chain employs TRBV5-1 and TRBJ1-4; D ambiguous. The V end lost 4 bases, the J end lost 3 bases, and 7 bases lay between the germline ends. Germline CDR1 is SGHRS and CDR2 is YFSETQ. This CDR3 comprises 13 residues. Here the CDR3 DNA reads TGCGCCAGCAGCCCCCGGTCTAATGAAAAACTGTTTTTT. Translation gives CASSPRSNEKLFF.

V usage is TRBV19 and J usage is TRBJ1-1; TRBD1 is a possible D gene (6 bases). The CDR3 extends over 15 amino acids. V was shortened by 5 bases and J by 5 bases, with 18 bases between the two germline ends. CDR1 is LNHDA and CDR2 is SQIVND in the germline V gene (reference sequence). The CDR3 DNA sequence: TGTGCCAGTAGTCTTCAGCCAGGGGTAGTAACTGAAGCTTTCTTT. Its protein is CASSLQPGVVTEAFF.

J is TRBJ2-5 and V is TRBV2; D not certain. The V end lost 4 bases, the J end lost 5 bases, and 11 bases lay between the germline ends. The germline V gene has CDR1 SNHLY and CDR2 FYNNEI. The CDR3 runs 13 residues. The CDR3 protein is CASSAAPSETQYF. Here the CDR3 DNA reads TGTGCCAGCAGTGCAGCTCCATCCGAGACCCAGTACTTC.

Details on this clone: A junction boundary mismatches the germline segment, possibly from a read error. The chain recombines TRBV28 with TRBJ1-1, with 8 bases fitting TRBD1. CDR1 and CDR2 (germline): MDHEN, SYDVKM. This CDR3 spans 13 amino acids. The CDR3 region has the DNA TGTGCCAGCAGTTTCCTGTCTCAGGGGGCGCTACGATTT. It is translated as CASSFLSQGALRF.

The CDR3 DNA is TGTGCCAGCGGGACAGCCATGAACACTGAAGCTTTCTTT. It yields the protein CASGTAMNTEAFF. The genes are TRBV7-9 and TRBJ1-1; 7 bases fit TRBD1. The CDR3 has 13 amino acids. The germline CDR1 and CDR2 sequences are SEHNR and FQNEAQ (reference sequence). The junction had 3 bases not matched to a gene; V was cut back by 8 bases and J by 0 bases.